This TCR beta chain was identified during a study of cytomegalovirus exposure and HLA in healthy donors. In its sample, this clone was seen once. Antigen unknown. Only in-frame clones appear in the TCRdb table, and some are missing; sequencing was by immunoSEQ multiplex PCR. Among under 200,000 clones listed, roughly 90% were seen once. Overall study findings and caveats: Subsequent analysis found a tendency for first-cohort TCR clusters to co-occur within the 95 to 150 validation repertoires. The study labeled 150 to 200 TCR beta chains cytomegalovirus-associated.

CDR1 is SNHLY, CDR2 FYNNEI, per germline. The CDR3 runs to 14 residues. V gave up 7 bases and J gave up 6 bases; unmatched junction bases: 8. The TCR originated in a young man in good health and CMV-seropositive. Specimen: PBMCs. The chain recombines TRBV2 with TRBJ1-2, with 10 bases aligning to TRBD1. The CDR3 here is CASKRGQGVDGYTF. CDR3 DNA sequence: TGTGCCAGCAAAAGAGGACAGGGGGTCGATGGCTACACCTTC.